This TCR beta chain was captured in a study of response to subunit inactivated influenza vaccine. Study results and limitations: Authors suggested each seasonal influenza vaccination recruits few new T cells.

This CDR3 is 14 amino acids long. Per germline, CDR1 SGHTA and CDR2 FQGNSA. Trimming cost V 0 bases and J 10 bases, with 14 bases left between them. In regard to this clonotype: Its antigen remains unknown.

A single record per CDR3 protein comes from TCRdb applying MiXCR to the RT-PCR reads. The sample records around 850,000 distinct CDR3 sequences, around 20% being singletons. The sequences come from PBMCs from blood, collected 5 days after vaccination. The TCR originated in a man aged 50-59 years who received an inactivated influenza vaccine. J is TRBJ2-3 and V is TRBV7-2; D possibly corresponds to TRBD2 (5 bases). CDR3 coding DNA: TGTGCCAGCAGCTTAGCGCAGCTGAGGGTTGCGCAGTATTTT. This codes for CASSLAQLRVAQYF.